This TCR beta chain appears in the sequencing data of a study of CD8 T cells in ankylosing spondylitis (dated by TCRdb to 2017 to 2019). About the study as a whole: The study profiled T cell receptor beta repertoires in healthy donors and ankylosing spondylitis patients to find disease-linked TCR variants. Peripheral blood was sampled, and synovial fluid was additionally collected from ankylosing spondylitis patients. The whole study cohort included 108 healthy donors and 25 ankylosing spondylitis patients.

In the case of this clonotype: Its target antigen remains unknown. The input lacks base qualities; no much larger clone sits a single base away.

Overall study results and their limits: The disease-linked clones were reported to be significantly enriched in matched synovial fluid samples from ankylosing spondylitis patients. A TCR beta motif of seven or eight highly homologous amino acid variants appeared characteristic of blood from ankylosing spondylitis patients. Some TCR beta motif variants had previously been reported in synovial fluid and blood of reactive arthritis patients, which suggested common disease-initiation mechanisms. The disease-linked clones had a CD8+ phenotype and were found at relatively low frequencies in peripheral blood.

Sequencing was carried out with an Illumina HiSeq 2500. TCR beta libraries were prepared by quantitative 5'-RACE with molecular barcodes. The authors' analysis ran thus. A new computational method, built on a probabilistic model of VDJ rearrangement, was used to identify disease-linked TCR variants. Using fastp trimming at Q25 and MiXCR clonotype assembly, TCRdb reanalyzed the public sequencing data and kept in-frame beta chains. For every CDR3 protein sequence, its rows merge into one entry that carries the most common genes and DNA. TCRdb, not the original authors, processed these V and J calls. The sample includes hundreds of thousands of distinct CDR3 sequences, with 15% to 20% observed a single time. 1% of the sample lies in the top ten. CDR1 and CDR2 are drawn from the germline V gene (reference sequence): DFQATT, SNEGSKA. Spanning cysteine to phenylalanine, the CDR3 consists of 15 amino acids. Only the CDR3 portion is preserved as DNA: 45 bases, with reading frame beginning at the first base. V lost 3 bases and J lost 3 bases, and the count of bases not matched to a germline gene is 3.

This TCR was recovered from a male donor with ankylosing spondylitis. The rearranged chain carries TRBV20-1 and TRBJ2-1, and 12 bases in between align with TRBD2. Material for sequencing was blood, either unsorted or a sorted T cell fraction (not recorded which). The nucleotides are TGCAGTGCTAGGGGGGGACTAGCGGGCTACAATGAGCAGTTCTTC. Translated, this is CSARGGLAGYNEQFF.